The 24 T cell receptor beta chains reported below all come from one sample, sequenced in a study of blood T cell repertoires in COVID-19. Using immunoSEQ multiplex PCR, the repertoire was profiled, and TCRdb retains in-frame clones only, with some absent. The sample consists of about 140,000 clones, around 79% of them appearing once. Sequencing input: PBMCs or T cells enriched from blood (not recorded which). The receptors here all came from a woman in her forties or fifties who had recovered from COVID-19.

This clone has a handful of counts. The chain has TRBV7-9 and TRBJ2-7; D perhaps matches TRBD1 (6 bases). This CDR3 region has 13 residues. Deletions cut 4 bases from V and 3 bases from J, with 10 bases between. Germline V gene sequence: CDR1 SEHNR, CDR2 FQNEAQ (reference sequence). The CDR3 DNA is TGTGCCAGCAGCTCACGGACAGTCTACGAGCAGTACTTC. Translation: CASSSRTVYEQYF.

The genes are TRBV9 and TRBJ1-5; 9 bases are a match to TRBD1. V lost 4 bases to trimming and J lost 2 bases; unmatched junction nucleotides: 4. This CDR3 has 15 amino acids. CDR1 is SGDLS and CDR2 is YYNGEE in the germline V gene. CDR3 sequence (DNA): TGTGCCAGCAGCCCCGACAGGGGGGGCAATCAGCCCCAGCATTTT. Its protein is CASSPDRGGNQPQHF.

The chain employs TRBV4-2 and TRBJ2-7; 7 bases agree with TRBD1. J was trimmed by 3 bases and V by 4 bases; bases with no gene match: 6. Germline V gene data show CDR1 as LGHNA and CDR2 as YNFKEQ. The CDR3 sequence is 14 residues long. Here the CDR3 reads CASSRGDSYYEQYF. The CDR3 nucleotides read TGTGCCAGCAGCCGTGGGGACAGTTACTACGAGCAGTACTTC.

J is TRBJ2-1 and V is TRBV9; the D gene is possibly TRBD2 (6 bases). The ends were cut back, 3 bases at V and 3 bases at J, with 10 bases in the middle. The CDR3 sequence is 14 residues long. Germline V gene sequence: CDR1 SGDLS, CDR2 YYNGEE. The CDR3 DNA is TGTGCCAGCAGCGCCCGGGAGTTCTACAATGAGCAGTTCTTC. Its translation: CASSAREFYNEQFF.

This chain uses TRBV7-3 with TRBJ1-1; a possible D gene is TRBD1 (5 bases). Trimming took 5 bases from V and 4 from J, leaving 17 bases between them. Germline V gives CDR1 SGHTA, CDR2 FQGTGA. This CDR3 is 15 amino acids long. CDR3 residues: CASSPTPSGVTEAFF. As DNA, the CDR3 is TGTGCCAGCAGCCCCACGCCGTCGGGGGTCACTGAAGCTTTCTTT.

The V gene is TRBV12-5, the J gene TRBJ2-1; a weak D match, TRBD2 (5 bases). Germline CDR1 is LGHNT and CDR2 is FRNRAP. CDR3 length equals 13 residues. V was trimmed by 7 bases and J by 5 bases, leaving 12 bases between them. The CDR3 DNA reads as TGTGCTAGTGCCGGAAGGAGGCACAATGAGCAGTTCTTC. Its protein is CASAGRRHNEQFF. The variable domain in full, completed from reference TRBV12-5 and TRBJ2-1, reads DARVTQTPRHKVTEMGQEVTMRCQPILGHNTVFWYRQTMMQGLELLAYFRNRAPLDDSGMPKDRFSAEMPDATLATLKIQPSEPRDSAVYFCASAGRRHNEQFFGPGTRLTVL.

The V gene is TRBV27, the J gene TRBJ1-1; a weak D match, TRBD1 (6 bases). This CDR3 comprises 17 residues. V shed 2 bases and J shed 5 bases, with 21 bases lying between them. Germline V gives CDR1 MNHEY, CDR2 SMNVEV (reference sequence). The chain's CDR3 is CASSLTGRGDRITEAFF. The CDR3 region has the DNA TGTGCCAGCAGTTTAACCGGCAGGGGCGACCGGATAACTGAAGCTTTCTTT.

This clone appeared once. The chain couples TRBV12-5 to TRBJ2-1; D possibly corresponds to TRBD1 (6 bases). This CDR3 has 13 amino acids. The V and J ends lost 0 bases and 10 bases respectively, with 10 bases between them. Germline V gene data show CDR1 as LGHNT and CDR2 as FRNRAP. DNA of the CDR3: TGTGCTAGTGGTTTGGTAATAACAGGGGAGCAGTTCTTC. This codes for CASGLVITGEQFF.

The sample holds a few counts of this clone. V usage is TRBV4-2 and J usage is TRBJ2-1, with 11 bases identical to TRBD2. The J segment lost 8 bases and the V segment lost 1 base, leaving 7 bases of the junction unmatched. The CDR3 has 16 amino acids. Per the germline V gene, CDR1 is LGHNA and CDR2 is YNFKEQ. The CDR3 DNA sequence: TGTGCCAGCAGCCAAGCTCTAGCGGGGGGTAAATATGAGCAGTTCTTC. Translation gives CASSQALAGGKYEQFF.

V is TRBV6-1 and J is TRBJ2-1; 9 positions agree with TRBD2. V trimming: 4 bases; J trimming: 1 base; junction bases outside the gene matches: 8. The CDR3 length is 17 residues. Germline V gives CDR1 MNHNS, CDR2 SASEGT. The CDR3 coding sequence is TGTGCCAGCAGTGCCCAGTATAGCGGGGGTTCCTACAATGAGCAGTTCTTC. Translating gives CASSAQYSGGSYNEQFF.

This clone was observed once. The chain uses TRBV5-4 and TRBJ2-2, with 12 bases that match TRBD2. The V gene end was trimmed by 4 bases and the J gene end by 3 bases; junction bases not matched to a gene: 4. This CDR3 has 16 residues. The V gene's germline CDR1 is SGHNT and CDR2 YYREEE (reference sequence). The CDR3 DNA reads TGTGCCAGCAGCCAGGGACTAGCGGGTTACACCGGGGAGCTGTTTTTT. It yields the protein CASSQGLAGYTGELFF.

The CDR3 loop reads CASSVWGENTGELFF. The CDR3 DNA reads as TGTGCCAGCAGCGTATGGGGAGAAAACACCGGGGAGCTGTTTTTT. The chain uses TRBV9 and TRBJ2-2, with D possibly matching TRBD2 (5 bases). Trimming removed 1 base at V and 2 bases at J, with 9 bases between. The CDR3 has 15 amino acids. Germline V gene lookup returns CDR1 SGDLS and CDR2 YYNGEE.

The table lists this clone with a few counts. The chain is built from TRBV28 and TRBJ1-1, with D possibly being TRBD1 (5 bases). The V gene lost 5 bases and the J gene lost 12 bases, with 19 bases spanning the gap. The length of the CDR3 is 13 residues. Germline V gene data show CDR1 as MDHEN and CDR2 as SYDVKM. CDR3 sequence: CASSQLQWGWPFF. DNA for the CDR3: TGTGCCAGCAGTCAGCTACAGTGGGGCTGGCCTTTCTTT.

CDR3 amino acids: CASSLATDRAYEQYF. The CDR3 coding sequence is TGTGCCAGCAGCTTGGCTACGGACAGAGCCTACGAGCAGTACTTC. J is TRBJ2-7 and V is TRBV5-5; D might be TRBD1 (6 bases). Germline lookup yields CDR1 SGHKS and CDR2 YYEKEE (reference sequence). The ends were cut back, 0 bases at V and 2 bases at J, with 12 bases in the middle. The length of the CDR3 is 15 residues.

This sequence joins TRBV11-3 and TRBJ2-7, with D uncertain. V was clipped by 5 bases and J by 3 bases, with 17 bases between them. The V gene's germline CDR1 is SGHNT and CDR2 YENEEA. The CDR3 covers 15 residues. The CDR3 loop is CASSHLMGRYYEQYF. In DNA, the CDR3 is TGTGCCAGCAGCCATCTTATGGGCAGGTACTACGAGCAGTACTTC.

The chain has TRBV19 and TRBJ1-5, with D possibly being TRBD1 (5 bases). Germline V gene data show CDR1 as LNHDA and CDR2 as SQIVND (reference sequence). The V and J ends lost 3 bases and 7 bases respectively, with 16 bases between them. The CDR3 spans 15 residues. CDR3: CASSIAGQGIQPQHF. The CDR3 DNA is TGTGCCAGTAGTATCGCGGGGCAGGGTATCCAGCCCCAGCATTTT.

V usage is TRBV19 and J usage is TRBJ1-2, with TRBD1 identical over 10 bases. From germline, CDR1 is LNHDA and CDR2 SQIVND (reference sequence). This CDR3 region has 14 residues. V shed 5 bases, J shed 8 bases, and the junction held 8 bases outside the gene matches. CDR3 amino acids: CASSPRDRGGGYTF. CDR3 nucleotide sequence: TGTGCCAGTAGTCCCCGGGACAGGGGAGGAGGCTACACCTTC.

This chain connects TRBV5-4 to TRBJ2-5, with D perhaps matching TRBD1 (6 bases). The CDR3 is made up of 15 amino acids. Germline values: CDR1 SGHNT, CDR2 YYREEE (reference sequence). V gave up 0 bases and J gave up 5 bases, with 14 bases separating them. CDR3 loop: CASSLGQALGETQYF. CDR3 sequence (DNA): TGTGCCAGCAGCTTGGGACAGGCCTTGGGGGAGACCCAGTACTTC.

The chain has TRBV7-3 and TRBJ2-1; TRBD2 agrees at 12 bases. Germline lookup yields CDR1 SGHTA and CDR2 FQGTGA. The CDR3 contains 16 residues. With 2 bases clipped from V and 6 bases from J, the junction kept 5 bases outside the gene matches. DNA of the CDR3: TGTGCCAGCAGCTTAGAGTCGACTAGCGGGAGCAATGAGCAGTTCTTC. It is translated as CASSLESTSGSNEQFF.

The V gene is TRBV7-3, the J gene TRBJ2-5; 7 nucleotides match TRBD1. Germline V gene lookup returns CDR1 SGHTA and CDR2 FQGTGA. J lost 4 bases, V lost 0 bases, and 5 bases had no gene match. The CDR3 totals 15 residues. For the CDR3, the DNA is TGTGCCAGCAGCTTAACGGCCGGGACAGCAGAGACCCAGTACTTC. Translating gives CASSLTAGTAETQYF.

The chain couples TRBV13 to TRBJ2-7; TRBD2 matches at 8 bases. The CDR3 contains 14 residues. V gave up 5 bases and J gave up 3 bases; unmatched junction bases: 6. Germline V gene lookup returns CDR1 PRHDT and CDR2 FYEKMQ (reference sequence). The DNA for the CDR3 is TGTGCCAGCAGCCCGGGACTAGGGCACTACGAGCAGTACTTC. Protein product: CASSPGLGHYEQYF.

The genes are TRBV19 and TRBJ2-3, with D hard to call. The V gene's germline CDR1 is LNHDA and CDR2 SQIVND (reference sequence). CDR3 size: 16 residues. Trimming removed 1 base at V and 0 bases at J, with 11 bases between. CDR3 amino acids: CASSIGVSTSTDTQYF. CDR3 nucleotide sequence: TGTGCCAGTAGTATAGGGGTATCGACTAGCACAGATACGCAGTATTTT.

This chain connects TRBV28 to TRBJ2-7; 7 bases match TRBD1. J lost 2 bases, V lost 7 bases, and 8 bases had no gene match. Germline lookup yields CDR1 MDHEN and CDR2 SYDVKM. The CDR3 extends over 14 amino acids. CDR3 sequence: CASIRQGPTYEQYF. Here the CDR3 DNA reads TGTGCCAGCATCAGACAGGGACCTACCTACGAGCAGTACTTC.

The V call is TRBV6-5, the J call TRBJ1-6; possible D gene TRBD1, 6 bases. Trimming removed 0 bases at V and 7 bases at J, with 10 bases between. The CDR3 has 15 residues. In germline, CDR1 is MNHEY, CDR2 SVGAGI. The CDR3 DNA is TGTGCCAGCAGTTACTCGCAGGGGACCAATTCACCCCTCCACTTT. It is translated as CASSYSQGTNSPLHF.